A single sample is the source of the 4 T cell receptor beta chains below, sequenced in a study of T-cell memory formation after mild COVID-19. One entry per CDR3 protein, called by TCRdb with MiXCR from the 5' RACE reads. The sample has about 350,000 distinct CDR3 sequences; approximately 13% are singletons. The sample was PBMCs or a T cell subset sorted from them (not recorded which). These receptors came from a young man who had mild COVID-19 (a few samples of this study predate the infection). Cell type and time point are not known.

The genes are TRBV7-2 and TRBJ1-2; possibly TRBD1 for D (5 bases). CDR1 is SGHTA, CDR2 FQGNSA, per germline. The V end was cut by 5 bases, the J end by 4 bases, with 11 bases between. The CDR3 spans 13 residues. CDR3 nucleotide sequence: TGTGCCAGCAGCCGGGACGGTGTCTATGGCTACACCTTC. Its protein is CASSRDGVYGYTF.

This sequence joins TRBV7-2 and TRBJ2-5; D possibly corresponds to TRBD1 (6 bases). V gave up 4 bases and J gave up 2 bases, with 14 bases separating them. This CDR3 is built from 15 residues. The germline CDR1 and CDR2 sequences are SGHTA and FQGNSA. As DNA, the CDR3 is TGTGCCAGCAGCTACCAGACAGGAACGCAAGAGACCCAGTACTTC. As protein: CASSYQTGTQETQYF.

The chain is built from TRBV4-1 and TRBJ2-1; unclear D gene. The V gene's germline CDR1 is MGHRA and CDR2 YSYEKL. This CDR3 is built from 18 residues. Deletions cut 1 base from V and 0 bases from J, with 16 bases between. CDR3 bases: TGCGCCAGCAGCCAAGTCTCAGTGGTCCAGAGCTCCTACAATGAGCAGTTCTTC. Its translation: CASSQVSVVQSSYNEQFF.

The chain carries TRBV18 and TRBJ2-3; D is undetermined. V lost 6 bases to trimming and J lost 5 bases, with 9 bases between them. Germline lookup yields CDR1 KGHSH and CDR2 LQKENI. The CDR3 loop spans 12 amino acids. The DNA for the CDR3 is TGTGCCAGCTCCCCGAACGGAGATACGCAGTATTTT. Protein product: CASSPNGDTQYF.